The rows below give T cell receptor beta chains drawn from one sample of a study of T-cell memory formation after mild COVID-19. TCRdb reprocessed the 5' RACE reads via MiXCR and lists one record per CDR3 protein. Here the sample spans around 340,000 distinct CDR3 sequences, 13% being singletons. The source material was PBMCs or a T cell subset sorted from them (not recorded which). These receptors were collected from a man aged 18 to 30 who had mild COVID-19 (a few samples of this study predate the infection). Cell type and time point are not known. CDR3s include the opening cysteine and the closing phenylalanine or tryptophan. The order of the fields is J gene, V gene, clone size, D gene, CDR3 DNA, CDR3 protein. The D gene is left open where the match is weak. Size is stated for part of the rows, as once, few or many counts, or as a class when the clone is expanded.

J gene: TRBJ1-1; V gene: TRBV18; clone size: -; D gene: -; CDR3 DNA: TGTGCCAGCTCGGGGGCGGCTGAAGCTTTCTTT; CDR3 protein: CASSGAAEAFF
J gene: TRBJ2-2; V gene: TRBV7-2; clone size: -; D gene: TRBD2; CDR3 DNA: TGTGCCAGCAGGGAAGCGGGGGGGAACACCGGGGAGCTGTTTTTT; CDR3 protein: CASREAGGNTGELFF
J gene: TRBJ2-2; V gene: TRBV6-5; clone size: many; D gene: -; CDR3 DNA: TGTGCCAGCAGTTACTGGTCGAACACCGGGGAGCTGTTTTTT; CDR3 protein: CASSYWSNTGELFF
J gene: TRBJ2-5; V gene: TRBV7-7; clone size: -; D gene: TRBD2; CDR3 DNA: TGTGCCAGCAGCTCCGGACTAGCGGGTCGAGAGACCCAGTACTTC; CDR3 protein: CASSSGLAGRETQYF
J gene: TRBJ2-1; V gene: TRBV19; clone size: -; D gene: TRBD2; CDR3 DNA: TGTGCCAGTAGTATGACTAGCGGGGTGTACAATGAGCAGTTCTTC; CDR3 protein: CASSMTSGVYNEQFF
J gene: TRBJ2-3; V gene: TRBV6-2/TRBV6-3; clone size: -; D gene: TRBD2; CDR3 DNA: TGTGCCAGCAGTGCAAGCGGGGACGGCACAGATACGCAGTATTTT; CDR3 protein: CASSASGDGTDTQYF
J gene: TRBJ2-7; V gene: TRBV18; clone size: few; D gene: -; CDR3 DNA: TGTGCCAGCTCAGAAAGGAAGGGGCACTACGAGCAGTACTTC; CDR3 protein: CASSERKGHYEQYF
J gene: TRBJ2-3; V gene: TRBV5-1; clone size: few; D gene: -; CDR3 DNA: TGCGCCAGCAGCTTCGACCCTAATACAGATACGCAGTATTTT; CDR3 protein: CASSFDPNTDTQYF
J gene: TRBJ2-1; V gene: TRBV20-1; clone size: -; D gene: TRBD2; CDR3 DNA: TGCAGTGCTAGTGGCGGGGGACTAAACAATGAGCAGTTCTTC; CDR3 protein: CSASGGGLNNEQFF
J gene: TRBJ2-1; V gene: TRBV4-3; clone size: few; D gene: -; CDR3 DNA: TGCGCCAGCAGCCAAGAAACGAATGAGCAGTTCTTC; CDR3 protein: CASSQETNEQFF
J gene: TRBJ2-2; V gene: TRBV6-5; clone size: -; D gene: TRBD2; CDR3 DNA: TGTGCCAGCAGTTTTGGCGGGGGGGCATCCGGGGAGCTGTTTTTT; CDR3 protein: CASSFGGGASGELFF
J gene: TRBJ2-4; V gene: TRBV20-1; clone size: few; D gene: -; CDR3 DNA: TGCAGTGCTAGAGATCACGGGGCCCCGGCGGACATTCAGTACTTC; CDR3 protein: CSARDHGAPADIQYF